This T cell receptor beta chain was identified in a study of blood T cell repertoires in COVID-19. Background on the study: Nucleic acid was either cDNA or gDNA, and it came from T cells, B-cell-depleted T cells, or PBMCs.

As handled by the study authors: Amplification with reference gene primers provided the estimates of nucleated cell counts. Profiled with immunoSEQ multiplex PCR; TCRdb holds only in-frame clones, not every one. The D gene and trimming were derived from the DNA, and the V and J assignments and clone size from that table. The sample has approximately 80,000 clones; about 87% are singletons. The CDR3 loop spans 15 amino acids. Germline trimming cut 7 bases from V and 4 bases from J; bases unmatched to any gene: 6. In germline, CDR1 is LNHDA, CDR2 SQIVND (reference sequence). This receptor was obtained from a human donor in a cohort sampled during active COVID-19. The chain carries TRBV19 and TRBJ2-2; 10 nucleotides agree with TRBD1. Sequenced: peripheral blood. The CDR3 spells CASIDRGRGTGELFF. The CDR3 nucleotides read TGTGCCAGTATCGACAGGGGGCGCGGCACCGGGGAGCTGTTTTTT.